This T cell receptor (beta chain) was obtained from a study of blood T cell repertoires in COVID-19. Germline CDR1 SGHKS, CDR2 YYEKEE (reference sequence). Trimming cost V 3 bases and J 4 bases, with 10 bases left between them. The CDR3 loop spans 14 amino acids. Produced via immunoSEQ multiplex PCR; TCRdb's table is partial and in-frame only. The sample lists about 280,000 clones, 88% occurring once. This clone appeared a few times. This TCR was recovered from a man between 18 and 29 years old with active or convalescent COVID-19. The chain is built from TRBV5-5 and TRBJ1-4; perhaps TRBD1 as D (6 bases). Material: peripheral blood. Written as DNA, the CDR3 is TGTGCCAGCAGCTCGGACAGTCTTAATGAAAAACTGTTTTTT. This codes for CASSSDSLNEKLFF.